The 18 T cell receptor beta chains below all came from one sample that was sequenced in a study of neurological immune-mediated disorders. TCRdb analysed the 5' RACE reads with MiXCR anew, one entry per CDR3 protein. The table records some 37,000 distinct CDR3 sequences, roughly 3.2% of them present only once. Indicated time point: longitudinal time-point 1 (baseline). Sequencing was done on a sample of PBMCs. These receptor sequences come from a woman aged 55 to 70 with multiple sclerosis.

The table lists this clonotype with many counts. The CDR3 DNA reads as TGCGCCAGCAGCTACCCCTCGCGGGAGCTGTTTTTT. Translating it yields CASSYPSRELFF. This sequence joins TRBV5-1 and TRBJ2-2, with unresolved D. The V and J ends lost 3 bases and 9 bases respectively, with 9 bases between them. The CDR3 loop spans 12 amino acids. CDR1 is SGHRS and CDR2 is YFSETQ in the germline V gene.

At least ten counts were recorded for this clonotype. The CDR3 spells CASSGTAYSSWETQYF. As DNA, the CDR3 is TGCGCCAGTTCCGGGACCGCGTACTCCTCCTGGGAGACCCAGTACTTC. The chain couples TRBV5-1 to TRBJ2-5; D may match TRBD1 or TRBD2 (5 bases each). Trimming stripped 8 bases from V and 5 bases from J, with 25 bases between. This CDR3 comprises 16 residues. Per germline, CDR1 SGHRS and CDR2 YFSETQ.

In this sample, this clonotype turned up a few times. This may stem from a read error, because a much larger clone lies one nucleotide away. CDR3 region: CSASSGRVNQPQNF. The DNA of the CDR3 is TGCAGTGCTAGTTCCGGACGGGTAAATCAGCCCCAGAATTTT. The chain is built from TRBV20-1 and TRBJ1-5, with D unresolved. From germline, CDR1 is DFQATT and CDR2 SNEGSKA (reference sequence). This CDR3 spans 14 amino acids.

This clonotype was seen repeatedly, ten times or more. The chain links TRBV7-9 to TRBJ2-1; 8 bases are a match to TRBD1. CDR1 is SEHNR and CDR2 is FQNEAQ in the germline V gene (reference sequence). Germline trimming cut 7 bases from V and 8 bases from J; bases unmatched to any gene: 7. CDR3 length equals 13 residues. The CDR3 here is CASTQSRGHEQFF. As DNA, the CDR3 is TGTGCCAGCACCCAAAGCAGGGGGCATGAGCAGTTCTTC.

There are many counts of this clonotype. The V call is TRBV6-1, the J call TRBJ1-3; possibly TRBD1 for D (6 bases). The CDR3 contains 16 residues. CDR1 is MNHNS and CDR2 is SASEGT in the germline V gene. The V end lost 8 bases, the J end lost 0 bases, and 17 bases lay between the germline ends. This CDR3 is CASARRGTNSGNTIYF. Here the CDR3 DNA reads TGTGCCAGCGCCCGAAGGGGGACCAACTCTGGAAACACCATATATTTT.

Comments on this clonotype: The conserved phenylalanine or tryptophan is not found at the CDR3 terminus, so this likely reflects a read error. The CDR3 coding sequence is TGTGCCAGCCACCCCTCGGGGGGGGCTTTGCAAGAGACCCAGTACAAC. This translates into CASHPSGGALQETQYN. The V call is TRBV27, the J call TRBJ2-5; TRBD2 agrees at 8 bases. The CDR3 sequence is 16 residues long. V lost 8 bases to trimming and J lost 2 bases; unmatched junction nucleotides: 13. Germline CDR1 MNHEY, CDR2 SMNVEV (reference sequence).

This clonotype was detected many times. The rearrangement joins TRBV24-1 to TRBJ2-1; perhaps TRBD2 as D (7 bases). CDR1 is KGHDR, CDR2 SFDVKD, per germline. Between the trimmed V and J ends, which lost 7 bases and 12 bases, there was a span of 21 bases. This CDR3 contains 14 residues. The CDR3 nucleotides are TGTGCCACCAGGGAGACGAAGGGAGGGGGATCGCAGTTCTTC. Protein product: CATRETKGGGSQFF.

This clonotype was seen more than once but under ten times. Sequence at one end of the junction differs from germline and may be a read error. Here the CDR3 reads CASLLHRSYSNKTQNF. As DNA, the CDR3 is TGTGCCAGCTTATTGCACAGGAGCTATAGCAATAAGACCCAGAATTTT. The rearrangement joins TRBV2 to TRBJ1-5, with a tentative D call TRBD1 (5 bases). Germline CDR1 SNHLY, CDR2 FYNNEI. The CDR3 loop spans 16 amino acids.

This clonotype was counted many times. The CDR3 loop is CASRPSLGQETQYF. CDR3 DNA: TGCGCCAGCAGACCATCACTCGGGCAAGAGACCCAGTACTTC. The V and J genes are TRBV5-1 and TRBJ2-5; D is ambiguous. The CDR3 contains 14 residues. V was clipped by 5 bases and J by 2 bases, with 13 bases between them. The germline V gene has CDR1 SGHRS and CDR2 YFSETQ.

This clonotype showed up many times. The CDR3 protein is CSARSSGGYNEQFF. The CDR3 DNA is TGCAGTGCTAGATCTAGCGGGGGTTACAATGAGCAGTTCTTC. The chain carries TRBV20-1 and TRBJ2-1, with 10 positions matching TRBD2. Germline loops: CDR1 DFQATT, CDR2 SNEGSKA (reference sequence). CDR3 length: 14 amino acids. The V and J ends lost 2 bases and 4 bases, in that order; junction bases with no gene match: 2.

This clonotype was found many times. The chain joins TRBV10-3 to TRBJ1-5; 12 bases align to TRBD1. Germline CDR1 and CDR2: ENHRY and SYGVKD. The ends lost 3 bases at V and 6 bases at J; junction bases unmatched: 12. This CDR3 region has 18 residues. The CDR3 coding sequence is TGTGCCATCAGTGATTGGGGACAGGGGGCGCGATTAGGTCAGCCCCAGCATTTT. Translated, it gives CAISDWGQGARLGQPQHF.

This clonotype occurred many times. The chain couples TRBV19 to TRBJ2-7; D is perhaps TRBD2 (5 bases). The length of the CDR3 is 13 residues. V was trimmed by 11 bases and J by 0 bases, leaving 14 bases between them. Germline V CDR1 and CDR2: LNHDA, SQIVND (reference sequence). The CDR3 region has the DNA TGTGCCGCGCGGAGGACGGGCTCCTACGAGCAGTACTTC. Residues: CAARRTGSYEQYF. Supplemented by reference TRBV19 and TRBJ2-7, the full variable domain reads DGGITQSPKYLFRKEGQNVTLSCEQNLNHDAMYWYRQDPGQGLRLIYYSQIVNDFQKGDIAEGYSVSREKKESFPLTVTSAQKNPTAFYLCAARRTGSYEQYFGPGTRLTVT.

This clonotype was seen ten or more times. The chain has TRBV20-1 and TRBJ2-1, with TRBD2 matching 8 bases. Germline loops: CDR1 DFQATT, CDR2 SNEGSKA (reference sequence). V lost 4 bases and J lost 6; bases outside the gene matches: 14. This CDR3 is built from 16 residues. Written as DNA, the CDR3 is TGCAGTGCTACAGATCAAGCGGGGGCTTCGGGCAATGAGCAGTTCTTC. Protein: CSATDQAGASGNEQFF.

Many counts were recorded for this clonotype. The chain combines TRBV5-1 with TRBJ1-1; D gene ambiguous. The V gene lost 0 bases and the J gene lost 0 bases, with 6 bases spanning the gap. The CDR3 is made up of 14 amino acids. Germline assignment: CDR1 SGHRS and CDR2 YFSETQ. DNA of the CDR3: TGCGCCAGCAGCTTGGATCCAGTGAACACTGAAGCTTTCTTT. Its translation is CASSLDPVNTEAFF.

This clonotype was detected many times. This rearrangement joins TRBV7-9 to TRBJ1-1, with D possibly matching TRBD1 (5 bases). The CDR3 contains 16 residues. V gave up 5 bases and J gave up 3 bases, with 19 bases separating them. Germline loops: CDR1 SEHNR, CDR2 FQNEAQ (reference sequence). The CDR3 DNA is TGTGCCAGCAGCGCCCGGGGACGTATGACGGACACTGAAGCTTTCTTT. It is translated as CASSARGRMTDTEAFF.

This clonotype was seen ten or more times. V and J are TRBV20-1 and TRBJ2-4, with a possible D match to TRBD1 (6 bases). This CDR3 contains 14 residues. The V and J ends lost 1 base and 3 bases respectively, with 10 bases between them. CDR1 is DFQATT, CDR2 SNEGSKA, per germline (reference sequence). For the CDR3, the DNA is TGCAGTGCTAGAGGGACAGTTAACAAAAACATTCAGTACTTC. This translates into CSARGTVNKNIQYF.

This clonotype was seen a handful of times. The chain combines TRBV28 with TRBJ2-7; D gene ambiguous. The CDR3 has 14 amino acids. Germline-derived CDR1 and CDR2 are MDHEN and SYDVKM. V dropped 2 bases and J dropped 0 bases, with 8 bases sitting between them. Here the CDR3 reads CASSLARTSYEQYF. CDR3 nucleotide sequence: TGTGCCAGCAGTTTAGCCAGGACCTCCTACGAGCAGTACTTC. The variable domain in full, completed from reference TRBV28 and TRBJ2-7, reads DVKVTQSSRYLVKRTGEKVFLECVQDMDHENMFWYRQDPGLGLRLIYFSYDVKMKEKGDIPEGYSVSREKKERFSLILESASTNQTSMYLCASSLARTSYEQYFGPGTRLTVT.

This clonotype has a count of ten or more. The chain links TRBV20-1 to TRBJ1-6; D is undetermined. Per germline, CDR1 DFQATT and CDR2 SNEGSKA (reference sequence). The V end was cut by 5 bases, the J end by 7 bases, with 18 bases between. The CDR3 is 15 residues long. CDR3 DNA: TGCAGTGCTGGACGATACACAGAAGCGAATTCACCCCTCCACTTT. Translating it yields CSAGRYTEANSPLHF.